These 21 T cell receptor beta chains share one sample of origin, sequenced in a study of cytomegalovirus exposure and HLA in healthy donors. The PCR contained 60 Vbeta and 13 Jbeta primers. Profiling relied on immunoSEQ multiplex PCR, and the TCRdb table lists in-frame clones only, not all of them. The repertoire holds approximately 82,000 clones, approximately 65% seen once, with about 5% in the top ten. Specimen: PBMCs. The receptors stem from a woman aged 25 to 39 in good health and CMV-seropositive.

The V call is TRBV30, the J call TRBJ2-3; D might be TRBD2 (5 bases). Looked up from germline, CDR1 is GTSNPN and CDR2 is SVGIG (reference sequence). CDR3 length: 11 amino acids. Trimming left V 2 bases short and J 6 bases short, with 6 bases between. CDR3 loop: CAWSRGDTQYF. The DNA for the CDR3 is TGTGCCTGGAGTCGAGGGGATACGCAGTATTTT.

The CDR3 sequence: CSVEGNRGYEKLFF. The CDR3 coding sequence is TGCAGCGTTGAAGGGAATCGCGGTTATGAAAAACTGTTTTTT. The chain recombines TRBV29-1 with TRBJ1-4; the D is unclear. The V gene's germline CDR1 is SQVTM and CDR2 ANQGSEA. The CDR3 sequence is 14 residues long. The V and J ends lost 1 base and 6 bases respectively, with 12 bases between them.

In this sample, this clone turned up a few times. The chain has TRBV6-4 and TRBJ2-1; 10 positions agree with TRBD2. Germline V gene sequence: CDR1 MRHNA, CDR2 SNTAGT. This CDR3 spans 14 amino acids. J gave up 9 bases and V 5 bases, and 7 bases lay outside the gene matches. CDR3 region: CASSRSSGGGEQFF. The CDR3 DNA sequence: TGTGCCAGCAGTAGATCTAGCGGGGGTGGTGAGCAGTTCTTC.

The genes are TRBV6-1 and TRBJ1-1; 11 positions agree with TRBD1. This CDR3 spans 16 amino acids. Germline CDR1 reads MNHNS; CDR2 reads SASEGT. The V segment lost 4 bases and the J segment 2 bases; nucleotides outside the gene matches: 6. In nucleotides, the CDR3 is TGTGCCAGCAGTGCCACCTGGACAGGGGGCAACACTGAAGCTTTCTTT. Amino acid sequence: CASSATWTGGNTEAFF.

The V and J genes are TRBV7-5 and TRBJ1-5. TRBV7-5 is reported as a pseudogene. This CDR3 has 14 residues. In DNA form, the CDR3 reads TGTGTCAGAAGCCGGGAATATAGCAATCAGCCCCAGCATTTT. This gives the protein CVRSREYSNQPQHF.

Here the CDR3 reads CASSSPRSMNTEAFF. As DNA, the CDR3 is TGTGCCAGCAGCAGTCCCCGAAGCATGAACACTGAAGCTTTCTTT. The chain has TRBV7-9 and TRBJ1-1, with unresolved D. Trimming removed 5 bases at V and 0 bases at J, with 13 bases between. The CDR3 has 15 residues. Germline values: CDR1 SEHNR, CDR2 FQNEAQ (reference sequence).

This rearrangement joins TRBV5-4 to TRBJ2-5; 8 nucleotides agree with TRBD1. The J call may be mistaken, given a closer DNA end match to TRBJ2-7. Germline V gene lookup returns CDR1 SGHNT and CDR2 YYREEE (reference sequence). The CDR3 has 15 amino acids. CDR3 in DNA: TGTGCCAGCAGCCAGGACAGGGCGGTTTCCTACGAGCAGTACTTC. Its translation is CASSQDRAVSYEQYF.

Regarding this clone: In the same sample, other DNA sequences code for this CDR3. The V call is TRBV5-1, the J call TRBJ1-2, with 12 nucleotides matching TRBD1. J gave up 8 bases and V 0 bases, and 5 bases lay outside the gene matches. The length of the CDR3 is 15 residues. Looked up from germline, CDR1 is SGHRS and CDR2 is YFSETQ. This chain's CDR3 is CASSLEGQGARGYTF. The CDR3 DNA is TGCGCCAGCAGCTTGGAGGGACAGGGGGCGCGGGGCTACACCTTC. Combining the CDR3 with reference TRBV5-1 and TRBJ1-2 gives the whole variable domain KAGVTQTPRYLIKTRGQQVTLSCSPISGHRSVSWYQQTPGQGLQFLFEYFSETQRNKGNFPGRFSGRQFSNSRSEMNVSTLELGDSALYLCASSLEGQGARGYTFGSGTRLTVV.

This clone was detected only a few times. This chain uses TRBV6-1 with TRBJ1-4, with D hard to call. Trimming stripped 3 bases from V and 7 bases from J, with 6 bases between. Germline lookup yields CDR1 MNHNS and CDR2 SASEGT. This CDR3 comprises 12 residues. The chain's CDR3 is CASSDLTEKLFF. In DNA, the CDR3 is TGTGCCAGCAGTGACCTAACTGAAAAACTGTTTTTT.

The chain combines TRBV5-1 with TRBJ1-2; 7 bases fit TRBD1. Germline assignment: CDR1 SGHRS and CDR2 YFSETQ. V was clipped by 2 bases and J by 4 bases; unmatched bases: 5. The CDR3 length is 14 residues. CDR3 sequence (DNA): TGCGCCAGCAGCTTCCGGGACAGCATCTATGGCTACACCTTC. It translates to CASSFRDSIYGYTF.

V usage is TRBV5-1 and J usage is TRBJ2-3; TRBD2 agrees at 12 bases. CDR1 is SGHRS, CDR2 YFSETQ, per germline. The CDR3 runs to 16 residues. Losses at the gene ends were 4 bases for V and 4 bases for J; bases not matched to a gene: 7. CDR3 loop: CASSVLAGGPADTQYF. In DNA form, the CDR3 reads TGCGCCAGCAGCGTTCTAGCGGGGGGGCCTGCAGATACGCAGTATTTT.

V and J are TRBV27 and TRBJ2-7; maybe TRBD2 (7 bases). CDR1 is MNHEY, CDR2 SMNVEV, per germline (reference sequence). The germline V and J ends were trimmed by 4 bases and 2 bases, with 18 bases remaining between them. The CDR3 length is 16 residues. The CDR3 DNA reads TGTGCCAGCAGTTCAGGTTTGGGGGGGCTTACCTACGAGCAGTACTTC. The encoded protein is CASSSGLGGLTYEQYF.

The chain uses TRBV19 and TRBJ2-2; 8 bases align to TRBD1. The CDR3 extends over 16 amino acids. The ends lost 4 bases at V and 0 bases at J; junction bases unmatched: 4. CDR1 is LNHDA and CDR2 is SQIVND in the germline V gene (reference sequence). The CDR3 sequence: CASSTSDRANTGELFF. Written as DNA, the CDR3 is TGTGCCAGTAGTACCTCGGACAGGGCGAACACCGGGGAGCTGTTTTTT.

DNA for the CDR3: TGCGCCAGCAGCCACCCCTTAGCGGGGGAGGGGGTTAGAGAGCAGTTCTTC. Translated: CASSHPLAGEGVREQFF. The chain links TRBV4-1 to TRBJ2-1; 9 bases map to TRBD2. Losses at the gene ends were 3 bases for V and 10 bases for J; bases not matched to a gene: 16. CDR3 length: 17 residues. Germline CDR1 and CDR2: MGHRA and YSYEKL.

The chain carries TRBV9 and TRBJ2-1; 8 bases agree with TRBD1. This CDR3 is 15 amino acids long. V shed 0 bases, J shed 3 bases, and the junction held 2 bases outside the gene matches. Germline CDR1 SGDLS, CDR2 YYNGEE. CDR3 loop: CASSVGQGNYNEQFF. DNA of the CDR3: TGTGCCAGCAGCGTAGGACAGGGGAACTACAATGAGCAGTTCTTC.

This clone was seen a single time. V and J are TRBV5-1 and TRBJ2-2; D is perhaps TRBD2 (6 bases). V shed 1 base and J shed 8 bases, with 15 bases lying between them. CDR1 is SGHRS and CDR2 is YFSETQ in the germline V gene. The CDR3 runs to 15 residues. The CDR3 coding sequence is TGCGCCAGCAGCTTGTGGGGAGGATATGAAGGGGAGCTGTTTTTT. Encoded protein: CASSLWGGYEGELFF. Full variable domain (outside the CDR3, taken from reference TRBV5-1 and TRBJ2-2): KAGVTQTPRYLIKTRGQQVTLSCSPISGHRSVSWYQQTPGQGLQFLFEYFSETQRNKGNFPGRFSGRQFSNSRSEMNVSTLELGDSALYLCASSLWGGYEGELFFGEGSRLTVL.

The table lists this clone with a few counts. J is TRBJ1-3 and V is TRBV7-3, with D possibly being TRBD1 (5 bases). Germline-derived CDR1 and CDR2 are SGHTA and FQGTGA. The CDR3 has 14 amino acids. V was clipped by 5 bases and J by 2 bases, with 10 bases between them. The chain's CDR3 is CASSAQGPGNTIYF. The CDR3 coding sequence is TGTGCCAGCAGCGCGCAGGGTCCTGGAAACACCATATATTTT. The full variable domain, in which reference TRBV7-3 and TRBJ1-3 provide the parts outside the CDR3, is GAGVSQTPSNKVTEKGKYVELRCDPISGHTALYWYRQSLGQGPEFLIYFQGTGAADDSGLPNDRFFAVRPEGSVSTLKIQRTERGDSAVYLCASSAQGPGNTIYFGEGSWLTVV.

The chain recombines TRBV5-1 with TRBJ2-1; no clear D gene. CDR1 and CDR2 from the germline V gene are SGHRS and YFSETQ. Trimming took 4 bases from V and 1 from J, leaving 12 bases between them. The CDR3 sequence is 15 residues long. In DNA form, the CDR3 reads TGCGCCAGCAGCGTGTCTAGTTGGTCCTACAATGAGCAGTTCTTC. Residues: CASSVSSWSYNEQFF.

The chain has TRBV7-2 and TRBJ1-1; TRBD1 matches at 7 bases. The V segment lost 5 bases and the J segment 6 bases; nucleotides outside the gene matches: 3. The CDR3 is 12 residues long. Looked up from germline, CDR1 is SGHTA and CDR2 is FQGNSA. CDR3 nucleotides: TGTGCCAGCAGCACCGGACAGGCTGAAGCTTTCTTT. Encoded protein: CASSTGQAEAFF.

This sequence joins TRBV6-1 and TRBJ2-1; 7 bases agree with TRBD1. Unmatched junction bases numbered 14, after V lost 2 bases and J lost 7 bases. This CDR3 is built from 17 residues. The germline V gene has CDR1 MNHNS and CDR2 SASEGT. The CDR3 DNA is TGTGCCAGCAGTGAAAAACTGACAGGGCTTTTGGGGAATGAGCAGTTCTTC. Encoded protein: CASSEKLTGLLGNEQFF.

This clone was found a few times. The rearrangement uses TRBV5-1 and TRBJ1-1; no definite D call. Trimming stripped 1 base from V and 1 base from J, with 5 bases between. There are 13 residues in the CDR3. Per the germline V gene, CDR1 is SGHRS and CDR2 is YFSETQ. The CDR3 is CASSLLRNTEAFF. CDR3 DNA sequence: TGCGCCAGCAGCTTGCTGAGGAACACTGAAGCTTTCTTT.